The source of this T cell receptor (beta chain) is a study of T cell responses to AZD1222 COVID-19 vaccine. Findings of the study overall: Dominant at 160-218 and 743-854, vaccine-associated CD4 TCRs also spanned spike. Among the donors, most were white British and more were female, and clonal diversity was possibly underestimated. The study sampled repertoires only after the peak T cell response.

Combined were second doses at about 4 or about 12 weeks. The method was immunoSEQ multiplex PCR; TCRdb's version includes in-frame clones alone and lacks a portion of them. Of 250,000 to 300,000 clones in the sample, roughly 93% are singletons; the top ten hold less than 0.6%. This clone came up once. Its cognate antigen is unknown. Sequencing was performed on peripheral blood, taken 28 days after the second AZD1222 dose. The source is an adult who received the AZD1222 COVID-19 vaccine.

CDR3 in DNA: TGTGCCAGCAGTTTATTGATGGCGTATGGCTACACCTTC. It is translated as CASSLLMAYGYTF. This chain uses TRBV28 with TRBJ1-2; D gene uncertain. V lost 1 base and J lost 5, with 8 bases in between. Germline loops: CDR1 MDHEN, CDR2 SYDVKM. The CDR3 runs 13 residues.